Listed here is a single T cell receptor (beta chain). This entry is derived from a study of T cells after posttransplantation cyclophosphamide. Busulfan-fludarabine conditioning, marrow transplant, and cyclophosphamide on days +3 and +4 were administered. Assay: immunoSEQ multiplex PCR; the TCRdb copy retains only in-frame clones and omits some. The data hold some 37,000 clones, with just under 80% observed a single time. This CDR3 has 16 residues. Trimming at V came to 4 bases and at J to 1 base, leaving 9 bases not matched to a gene. CDR1 is SGHRS, CDR2 YFSETQ, per germline. The sample was CD4+ T cells sorted from blood, taken 1,700 to 2,000 days after a stem cell transplant with posttransplant cyclophosphamide. This TCR was recovered from a female patient aged 40 to 50 who received an allogeneic stem cell transplant from a related donor, was CMV-positive, and had no GVHD. A share of the T cells may be of graft donor origin. The chain has TRBV5-1 and TRBJ2-5, with 8 bases matching TRBD1. CDR3 sequence (DNA): TGCGCCAGCAGCCCCAGGGGGCGCGGGGCCCAAGAGACCCAGTACTTC. Translation: CASSPRGRGAQETQYF.